The 3 T cell receptor beta chains reported below all come from one sample, sequenced in a study of cytomegalovirus exposure and HLA in healthy donors. This PCR relied on a set of 60 Vbeta primers and 13 Jbeta primers. Repertoires were generated with immunoSEQ multiplex PCR, while TCRdb's copy carries only in-frame clones and drops some. The sample includes fewer than 250,000 clones, roughly nine tenths of them seen just once. The sequenced sample was PBMCs. The source of these receptors is a boy younger than 10 in good health and CMV-seronegative.

The chain links TRBV11-2 to TRBJ2-5; TRBD2 aligns across 7 bases. V lost 5 bases, J lost 5 bases, and 20 bases stayed unmatched. There are 18 residues in the CDR3. The germline V gene has CDR1 SGHAT and CDR2 FQNNGV. In DNA form, the CDR3 reads TGTGCCAGCAGCCCGCGGGTCCTAGCGGTCTTCTTCTCGGAGACCCAGTACTTC. Encoded protein: CASSPRVLAVFFSETQYF.

This chain connects TRBV28 to TRBJ2-7; D possibly corresponds to TRBD2 (5 bases). The V end lost 3 bases, the J end lost 2 bases, and 8 bases lay between the germline ends. Germline CDR1 MDHEN, CDR2 SYDVKM. CDR3 length: 13 amino acids. The CDR3 is CASSLIAPYEQYF. CDR3 nucleotide sequence: TGTGCCAGCAGTTTGATAGCGCCCTACGAGCAGTACTTC.

V usage is TRBV6-6 and J usage is TRBJ2-7; 7 nucleotides agree with TRBD1. The CDR3 runs 15 residues. With V trimmed by 6 bases and J by 3 bases, 11 bases remained unmatched. The germline V gene has CDR1 MNHNY and CDR2 SVGAGI (reference sequence). CDR3 sequence: CASRPTGVPDYEQYF. DNA of the CDR3: TGTGCCAGCAGACCCACAGGGGTCCCGGACTACGAGCAGTACTTC.